This passage covers 17 T cell receptor beta chains from one sample sequenced in a study of CD4+ T cells in melanoma. Profiling relied on immunoSEQ multiplex PCR, and the TCRdb table lists in-frame clones only, not all of them. This table holds more than 110,000 clones, around nine tenths found once. These receptors were taken from a human donor with melanoma.

V usage is TRBV5-4 and J usage is TRBJ2-1, with 8 bases matching TRBD2. Losses at the gene ends were 4 bases for V and 5 bases for J; bases not matched to a gene: 11. Germline V gene sequence: CDR1 SGHNT, CDR2 YYREEE (reference sequence). CDR3 size: 16 residues. Here the CDR3 reads CASSVPTGGPHNEQFF. For the CDR3, the DNA is TGTGCCAGCAGCGTACCCACGGGGGGGCCCCACAATGAGCAGTTCTTC.

The J gene is TRBJ2-3, the V gene TRBV9; 9 bases are a match to TRBD1. The CDR3 has 15 residues. V lost 0 bases, J lost 3 bases, and 2 bases stayed unmatched. Germline V CDR1 and CDR2: SGDLS, YYNGEE. The CDR3 region has the DNA TGTGCCAGCAGCGTAGGGGACAGGGTAACAGATACGCAGTATTTT. Translated, it gives CASSVGDRVTDTQYF. Filled out from reference TRBV9 and TRBJ2-3, the complete variable domain reads DSGVTQTPKHLITATGQRVTLRCSPRSGDLSVYWYQQSLDQGLQFLIQYYNGEERAKGNILERFSAQQFPDLHSELNLSSLELGDSALYFCASSVGDRVTDTQYFGPGTRLTVL.

The chain has TRBV6-4 and TRBJ2-5; D is possibly TRBD2 (5 bases). This CDR3 comprises 15 residues. CDR1 and CDR2 (germline): MRHNA, SNTAGT. Between the trimmed V and J ends, which lost 2 bases and 2 bases, there was a span of 12 bases. CDR3 region: CASSDQPGSQETQYF. The CDR3 DNA sequence: TGTGCCAGCAGTGACCAACCGGGATCACAAGAGACCCAGTACTTC.

The chain employs TRBV5-8 and TRBJ2-5, with 9 nucleotides matching TRBD1. Unmatched junction bases numbered 7, after V lost 0 bases and J lost 4 bases. Per the germline V gene, CDR1 is SGHTS and CDR2 is YDEGEE. The CDR3 loop spans 16 amino acids. The CDR3 protein is CASSLGDRALGETQYF. The CDR3, as DNA: TGTGCCAGCAGCTTGGGGGACAGGGCGTTGGGAGAGACCCAGTACTTC.

The genes are TRBV5-6 and TRBJ1-1; no clear D. The CDR3 is 13 residues long. V gave up 4 bases and J gave up 4 bases, with 11 bases separating them. From germline, CDR1 is SGHDT and CDR2 YYEEEE. The CDR3 loop reads CASSATRVTEAFF. The CDR3 coding sequence is TGTGCCAGCAGCGCCACAAGGGTCACTGAAGCTTTCTTT.

V is TRBV2 and J is TRBJ2-7; D not certain. In germline, CDR1 is SNHLY, CDR2 FYNNEI. The CDR3 is made up of 15 amino acids. The V end was cut by 6 bases, the J end by 0 bases, with 15 bases between. CDR3 DNA sequence: TGTGCCAGCAGCGCTCCATCCACAGCCTCCTACGAGCAGTACTTC. It is translated as CASSAPSTASYEQYF.

This chain joins TRBV9 and TRBJ1-6, with 7 positions matching TRBD1. The germline gives CDR1 SGDLS, CDR2 YYNGEE. J lost 3 bases, V lost 4 bases, and 7 bases had no gene match. The CDR3 length is 16 residues. DNA of the CDR3: TGTGCCAGCAGCCCCGGGACAGCAAGCTATAATTCACCCCTCCACTTT. Protein product: CASSPGTASYNSPLHF.

This clone was seen only a few times. This chain uses TRBV12-5 with TRBJ1-2, with D uncertain. V dropped 0 bases and J dropped 1 base, with 18 bases sitting between them. This CDR3 is 18 amino acids long. Germline CDR1 is LGHNT and CDR2 is FRNRAP. DNA for the CDR3: TGTGCTAGTGGTTTGGTATCCCCCAGCCACCGACATAACTATGGCTACACCTTC. It encodes CASGLVSPSHRHNYGYTF. Complete variable domain (other parts from reference TRBV12-5 and TRBJ1-2): DARVTQTPRHKVTEMGQEVTMRCQPILGHNTVFWYRQTMMQGLELLAYFRNRAPLDDSGMPKDRFSAEMPDATLATLKIQPSEPRDSAVYFCASGLVSPSHRHNYGYTFGSGTRLTVV.

CDR3 in DNA: TGTGCCAGCAGCGGACCGGGGGCGGCGGAAAAACTGTTTTTT. Protein product: CASSGPGAAEKLFF. The rearrangement links TRBV9 to TRBJ1-4; possible D gene TRBD1, 6 bases. This CDR3 comprises 14 residues. Per the germline V gene, CDR1 is SGDLS and CDR2 is YYNGEE. V dropped 3 bases and J dropped 8 bases, with 14 bases sitting between them.

This clone has only a few counts. This chain connects TRBV5-1 to TRBJ2-3; D is ambiguous. The CDR3 is made up of 16 amino acids. V dropped 5 bases and J dropped 1 base, with 17 bases sitting between them. Germline CDR1 SGHRS, CDR2 YFSETQ. CDR3 coding DNA: TGCGCCAGCAGTCGTTTGGGCGTGGTGGGCACAGATACGCAGTATTTT. The encoded protein is CASSRLGVVGTDTQYF.

This clone was counted at least ten times. The same CDR3 arises from other DNA sequences in this sample as well. V usage is TRBV7-6 and J usage is TRBJ2-7; no definite D call. In germline, CDR1 is SGHVS, CDR2 FNYEAQ. There are 13 residues in the CDR3. The germline V and J ends were trimmed by 1 base and 3 bases, with 7 bases remaining between them. The CDR3 nucleotides are TGTGCCAGCAGCTTAGGACCAAACTACGAGCAGTACTTC. Translation gives CASSLGPNYEQYF.

The V call is TRBV14, the J call TRBJ2-2, with D unresolved. With 4 bases removed from V and 6 bases from J, the gap between germline ends came to 15 bases. CDR3 length: 15 amino acids. Germline V CDR1 and CDR2: SGHDN, FVKESK. The CDR3 is CASSLLTRSSGELFF. CDR3 bases: TGTGCCAGCAGCCTCTTGACACGGTCGTCCGGGGAGCTGTTTTTT.

The chain links TRBV4-1 to TRBJ2-7, with 7 nucleotides matching TRBD1. There are 15 residues in the CDR3. V trimming: 5 bases; J trimming: 3 bases; junction bases outside the gene matches: 10. Germline loops: CDR1 MGHRA, CDR2 YSYEKL. CDR3 bases: TGCGCCAGCAGCTCCGACAGGGAAGGACGCTACGAGCAGTACTTC. This translates into CASSSDREGRYEQYF.

This rearrangement joins TRBV11-2 to TRBJ2-7; D may be TRBD1 (6 bases). V was pared by 4 bases and J by 0 bases, with 16 bases between. Germline CDR1 is SGHAT and CDR2 is FQNNGV. The CDR3 totals 16 residues. The CDR3 region has the DNA TGTGCCAGCAGCTACGGACAGCCCAGGAGCTCCTACGAGCAGTACTTC. Translating it yields CASSYGQPRSSYEQYF.

The CDR3 nucleotides read TGCGCCAGCAGCCAAGTCCCGCCAGAGATAGCGGGGGGTACCTACAATGAGCAGTTCTTC. It specifies CASSQVPPEIAGGTYNEQFF. The rearrangement uses TRBV4-1 and TRBJ2-1; 10 bases line up with TRBD2. The V gene's germline CDR1 is MGHRA and CDR2 YSYEKL. CDR3 length: 20 amino acids. V shed 1 base, J shed 2 bases, and the junction held 14 bases outside the gene matches.

The rearrangement uses TRBV5-8 and TRBJ2-3; 9 nucleotides align to TRBD1. The V gene's germline CDR1 is SGHTS and CDR2 YDEGEE. The CDR3 is 14 amino acids. V was clipped by 7 bases and J by 6 bases; unmatched bases: 9. This chain's CDR3 is CASPGTGLWDTQYF. In nucleotides, the CDR3 is TGTGCCAGCCCCGGGACAGGGTTATGGGATACGCAGTATTTT.

V gene TRBV7-3 combines with J gene TRBJ1-5, with TRBD1 matching 8 bases. CDR1 is SGHTA and CDR2 is FQGTGA in the germline V gene. J was trimmed by 2 bases and V by 5 bases; bases with no gene match: 26. This CDR3 contains 22 residues. The CDR3 protein is CASSPFGLARGHEGCCNQPQHF. CDR3 nucleotide sequence: TGTGCCAGCAGCCCCTTCGGTTTGGCCAGGGGGCATGAGGGATGTTGCAATCAGCCCCAGCATTTT.